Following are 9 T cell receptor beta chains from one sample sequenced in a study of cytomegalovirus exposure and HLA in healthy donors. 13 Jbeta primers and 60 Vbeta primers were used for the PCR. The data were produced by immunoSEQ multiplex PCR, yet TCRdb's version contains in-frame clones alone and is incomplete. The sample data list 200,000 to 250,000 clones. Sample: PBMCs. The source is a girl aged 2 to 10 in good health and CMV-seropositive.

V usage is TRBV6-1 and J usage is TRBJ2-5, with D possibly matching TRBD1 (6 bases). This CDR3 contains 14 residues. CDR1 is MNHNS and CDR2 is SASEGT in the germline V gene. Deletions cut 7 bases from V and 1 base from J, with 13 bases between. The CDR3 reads CASTILGGQETQYF. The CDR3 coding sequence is TGTGCCAGCACCATCTTAGGGGGCCAAGAGACCCAGTACTTC.

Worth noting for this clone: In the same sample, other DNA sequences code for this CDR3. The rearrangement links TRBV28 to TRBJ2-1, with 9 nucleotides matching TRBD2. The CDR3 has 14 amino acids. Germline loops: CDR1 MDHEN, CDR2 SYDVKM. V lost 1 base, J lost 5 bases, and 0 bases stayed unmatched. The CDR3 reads CASSLLAGDNEQFF. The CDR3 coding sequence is TGTGCCAGCAGTTTATTAGCGGGAGACAATGAGCAGTTCTTC.

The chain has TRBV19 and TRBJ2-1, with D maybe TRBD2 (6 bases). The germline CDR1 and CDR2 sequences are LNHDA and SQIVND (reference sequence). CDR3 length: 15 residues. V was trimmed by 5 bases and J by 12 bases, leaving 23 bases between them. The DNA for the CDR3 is TGTGCCAGTAGTTGGGAATTACGGGGGAACCGGGCGCAGTTCTTC. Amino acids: CASSWELRGNRAQFF.

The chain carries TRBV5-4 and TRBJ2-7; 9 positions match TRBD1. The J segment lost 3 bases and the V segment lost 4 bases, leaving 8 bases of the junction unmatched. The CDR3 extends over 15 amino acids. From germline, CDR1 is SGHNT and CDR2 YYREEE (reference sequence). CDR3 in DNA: TGTGCCAGCAGCCTCCGGGACAGGGCTGTCTACGAGCAGTACTTC. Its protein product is CASSLRDRAVYEQYF.

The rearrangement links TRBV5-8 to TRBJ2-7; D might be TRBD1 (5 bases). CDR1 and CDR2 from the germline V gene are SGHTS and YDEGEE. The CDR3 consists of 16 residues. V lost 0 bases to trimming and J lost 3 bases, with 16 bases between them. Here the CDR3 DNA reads TGTGCCAGCAGCTTGGAATTCGGACACGACCACTACGAGCAGTACTTC. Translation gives CASSLEFGHDHYEQYF. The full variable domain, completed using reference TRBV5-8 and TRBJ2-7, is EAGVTQSPTHLIKTRGQQATLRCSPISGHTSVYWYQQALGLGLQFLLWYDEGEERNRGNFPPRFSGRQFPNYSSELNVNALELEDSALYLCASSLEFGHDHYEQYFGPGTRLTVT.

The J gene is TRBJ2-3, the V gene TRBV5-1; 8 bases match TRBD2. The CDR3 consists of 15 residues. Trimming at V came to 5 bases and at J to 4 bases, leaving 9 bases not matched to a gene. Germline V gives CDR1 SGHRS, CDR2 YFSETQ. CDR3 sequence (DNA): TGCGCCAGCAGTCTTGGGGGACTAGAAGCAGATACGCAGTATTTT. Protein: CASSLGGLEADTQYF.

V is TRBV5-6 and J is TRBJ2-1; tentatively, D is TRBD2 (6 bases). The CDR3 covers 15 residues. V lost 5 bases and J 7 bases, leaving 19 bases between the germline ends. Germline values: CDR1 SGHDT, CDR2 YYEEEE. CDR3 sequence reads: CASRGVGGRGNEQFF. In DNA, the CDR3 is TGTGCCAGCAGGGGGGTTGGGGGGAGAGGGAATGAGCAGTTCTTC.

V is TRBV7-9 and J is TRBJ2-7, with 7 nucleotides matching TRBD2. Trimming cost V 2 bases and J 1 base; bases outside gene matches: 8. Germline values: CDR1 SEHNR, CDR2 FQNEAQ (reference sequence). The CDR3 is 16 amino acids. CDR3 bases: TGTGCCAGCAGCTTAACTGGGACTACCCTTTCCTACGAGCAGTACTTC. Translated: CASSLTGTTLSYEQYF. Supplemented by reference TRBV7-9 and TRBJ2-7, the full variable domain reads DTGVSQNPRHKITKRGQNVTFRCDPISEHNRLYWYRQTLGQGPEFLTYFQNEAQLEKSRLLSDRFSAERPKGSFSTLEIQRTEQGDSAMYLCASSLTGTTLSYEQYFGPGTRLTVT.

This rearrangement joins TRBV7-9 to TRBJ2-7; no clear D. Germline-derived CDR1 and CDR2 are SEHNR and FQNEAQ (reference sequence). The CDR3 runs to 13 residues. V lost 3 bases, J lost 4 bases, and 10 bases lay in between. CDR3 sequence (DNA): TGTGCCAGCAGCTTGGGTCACAGTTACGAGCAGTACTTC. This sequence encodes CASSLGHSYEQYF.